Presented here are 2 T cell receptor beta chains from one specimen sequenced in a study of Graves' ophthalmopathy and Graves' hyperthyroidism. Researchers took RNA transcripts and amplified TCR beta CDR3 regions from them. Second-round multiplex PCR came after a first-round RT-PCR that employed HTBI primers. In TCRdb, the multiplex PCR reads were re-called with MiXCR into one record per CDR3 protein. This sample has a few hundred thousand distinct CDR3 sequences, with about 17% found just once. Source material: peripheral blood. Receptor source: an adult woman with stable Graves' hyperthyroidism.

The chain employs TRBV6-2 or TRBV6-3 and TRBJ2-7, with 9 bases identical to TRBD2. CDR1 and CDR2 (germline): MNHEY, SVGEGT. The CDR3 runs 20 residues. Trimming cost V 2 bases and J 2 bases; bases outside gene matches: 19. Here the CDR3 DNA reads TGTGCCAGCAGTTACGGGGCAGGCTTTCGGGTAGCGGGAGTCCCCTACGAGCAGTACTTC. Translated, it gives CASSYGAGFRVAGVPYEQYF.

CDR3: CASSQDGTGGGYTF. The CDR3 coding sequence is TGCGCCAGCAGCCAAGATGGGACAGGGGGCGGCTACACCTTC. The chain couples TRBV4-1 to TRBJ1-2, with 12 bases identical to TRBD1. Losses at the gene ends were 0 bases for V and 8 bases for J; bases not matched to a gene: 1. Germline V lookup: CDR1 MGHRA, CDR2 YSYEKL. The CDR3 runs to 14 residues.